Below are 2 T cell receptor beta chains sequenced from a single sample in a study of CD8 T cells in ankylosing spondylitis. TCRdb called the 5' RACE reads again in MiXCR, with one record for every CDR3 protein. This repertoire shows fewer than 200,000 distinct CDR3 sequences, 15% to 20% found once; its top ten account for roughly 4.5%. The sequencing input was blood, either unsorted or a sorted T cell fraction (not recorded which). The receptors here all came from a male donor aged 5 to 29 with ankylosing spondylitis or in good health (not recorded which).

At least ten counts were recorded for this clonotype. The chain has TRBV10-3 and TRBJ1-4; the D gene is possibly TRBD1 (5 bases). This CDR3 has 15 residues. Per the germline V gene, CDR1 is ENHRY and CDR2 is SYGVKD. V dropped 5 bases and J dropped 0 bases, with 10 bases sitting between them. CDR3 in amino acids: CAISRDGATNEKLFF. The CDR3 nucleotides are TGTGCCATCAGTAGGGACGGTGCAACTAATGAAAAACTGTTTTTT.

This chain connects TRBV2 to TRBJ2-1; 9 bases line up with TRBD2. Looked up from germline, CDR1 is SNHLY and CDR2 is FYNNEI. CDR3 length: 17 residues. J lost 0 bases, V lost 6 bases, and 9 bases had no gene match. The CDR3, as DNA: TGTGCCAGCAGCCTAACGACTAGCGGCAGCTCCTACAATGAGCAGTTCTTC. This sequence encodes CASSLTTSGSSYNEQFF. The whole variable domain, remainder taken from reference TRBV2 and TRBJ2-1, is EPEVTQTPSHQVTQMGQEVILRCVPISNHLYFYWYRQILGQKVEFLVSFYNNEISEKSEIFDDQFSVERPDGSNFTLKIRSTKLEDSAMYFCASSLTTSGSSYNEQFFGPGTRLTVL.